This T cell receptor (beta chain) was sequenced during a study of T cells in tuberculosis. As for the study in general: The T cells targeted glucose monomycolate, a mycobacterial lipid, via CD1B. Broader study findings: The stringent gate may have excluded weak CD1B-GMM tetramer binders.

Thawed, overnight-rested PBMC were stained with GMM-loaded CD1B tetramer, viability dye and anti-CD3, then sorted. The CD1B tetramers carried C32 glucose monomycolate purified from Rhodococcus equi. Tetramer-negative cells, around 100,000 per donor, were also sorted. Clones were sequenced by immunoSEQ multiplex PCR, and TCRdb holds only the in-frame ones, with some missing. Of 50,000 to 65,000 clones in the sample, 70% to 90% are singletons; the top ten hold 20% to 25%. Germline V lookup: CDR1 LGHNA, CDR2 YSLEER. The CDR3 sequence is 18 residues long. V was clipped by 2 bases and J by 0 bases; unmatched bases: 7.

The J gene is TRBJ2-1, the V gene TRBV4-3, with TRBD2 matching 10 bases. Specimen: CD1b-GMM tetramer-negative cells sorted from PBMCs. The TCR originated in an adult woman with latent tuberculosis. The CDR3 loop is CASSQPSGGPSSYNEQFF. The CDR3 DNA reads as TGCGCCAGCAGCCAACCTAGCGGGGGCCCCAGCTCCTACAATGAGCAGTTCTTC.